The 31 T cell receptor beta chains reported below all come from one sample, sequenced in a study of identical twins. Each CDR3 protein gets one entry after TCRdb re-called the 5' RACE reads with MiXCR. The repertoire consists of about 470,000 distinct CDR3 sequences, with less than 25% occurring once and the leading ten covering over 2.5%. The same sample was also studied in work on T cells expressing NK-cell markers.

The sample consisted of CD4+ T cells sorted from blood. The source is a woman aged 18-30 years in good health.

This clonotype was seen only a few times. In DNA form, the CDR3 reads TGCAGCGTGGCCAGCTCCTACGAGCAGTACTTC. Its translation is CSVASSYEQYF. This rearrangement joins TRBV29-1 to TRBJ2-7; D not certain. CDR1 and CDR2 (germline): SQVTM, ANQGSEA. The CDR3 is 11 residues long. Trimming stripped 6 bases from V and 0 bases from J, with 6 bases between.

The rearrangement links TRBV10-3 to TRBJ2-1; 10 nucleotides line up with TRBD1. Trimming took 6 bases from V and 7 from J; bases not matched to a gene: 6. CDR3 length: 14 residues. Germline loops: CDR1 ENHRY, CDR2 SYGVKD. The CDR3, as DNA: TGTGCCATCAGGTTCGGACAGGGGGGAAATGAGCAGTTCTTC. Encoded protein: CAIRFGQGGNEQFF.

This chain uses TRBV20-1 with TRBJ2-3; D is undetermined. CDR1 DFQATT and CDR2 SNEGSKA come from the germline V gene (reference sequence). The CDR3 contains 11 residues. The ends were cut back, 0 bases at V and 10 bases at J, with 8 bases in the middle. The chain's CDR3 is CSARDLVPQYF. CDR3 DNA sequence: TGCAGTGCTAGAGATCTAGTCCCGCAGTATTTT.

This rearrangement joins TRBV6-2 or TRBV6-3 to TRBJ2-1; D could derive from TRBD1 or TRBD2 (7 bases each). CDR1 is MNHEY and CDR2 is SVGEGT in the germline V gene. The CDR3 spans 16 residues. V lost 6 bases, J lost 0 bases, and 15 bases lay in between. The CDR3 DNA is TGTGCCAGCAGCCCAGGGGGGGACGGCTCCTACAATGAGCAGTTCTTC. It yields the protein CASSPGGDGSYNEQFF.

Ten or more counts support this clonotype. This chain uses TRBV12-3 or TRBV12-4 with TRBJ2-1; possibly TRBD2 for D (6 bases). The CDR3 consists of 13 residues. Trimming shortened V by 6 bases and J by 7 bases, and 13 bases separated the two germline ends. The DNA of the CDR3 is TGTGCCAGCAGACCCGGGACTGCAAATGAGCAGTTCTTC. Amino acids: CASRPGTANEQFF.

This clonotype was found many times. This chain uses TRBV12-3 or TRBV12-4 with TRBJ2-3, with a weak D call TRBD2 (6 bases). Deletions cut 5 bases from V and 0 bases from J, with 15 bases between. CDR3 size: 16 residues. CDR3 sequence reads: CASSPFGGASTDTQYF. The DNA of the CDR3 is TGTGCCAGCAGTCCCTTCGGGGGAGCTAGCACAGATACGCAGTATTTT.

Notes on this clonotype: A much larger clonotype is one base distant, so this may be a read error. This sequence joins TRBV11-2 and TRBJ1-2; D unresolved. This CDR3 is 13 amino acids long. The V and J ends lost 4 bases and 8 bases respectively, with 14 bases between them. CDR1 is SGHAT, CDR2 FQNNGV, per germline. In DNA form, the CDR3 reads TGTGCCAGCAGCTCGGTACAGTATTTGGGCTACACCTTC. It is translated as CASSSVQYLGYTF.

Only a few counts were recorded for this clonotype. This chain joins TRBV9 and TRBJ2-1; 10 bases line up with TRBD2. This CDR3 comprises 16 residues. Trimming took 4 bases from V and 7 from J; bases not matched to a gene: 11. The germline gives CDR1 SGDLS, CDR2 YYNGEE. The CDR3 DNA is TGTGCCAGCAGCCCTCGAAGCGGGAGGGCGGAGAATGAGCAGTTCTTC. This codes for CASSPRSGRAENEQFF.

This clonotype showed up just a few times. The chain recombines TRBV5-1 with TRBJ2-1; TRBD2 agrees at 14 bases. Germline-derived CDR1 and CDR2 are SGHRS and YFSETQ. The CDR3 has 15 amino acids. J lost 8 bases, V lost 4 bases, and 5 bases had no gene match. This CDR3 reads CASSQGLAGVYEQFF. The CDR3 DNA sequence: TGCGCCAGCAGCCAGGGACTAGCGGGGGTTTATGAGCAGTTCTTC.

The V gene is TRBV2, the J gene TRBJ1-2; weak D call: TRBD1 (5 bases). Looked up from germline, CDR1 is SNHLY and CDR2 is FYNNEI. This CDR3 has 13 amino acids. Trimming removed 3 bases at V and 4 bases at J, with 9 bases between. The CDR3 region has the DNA TGTGCCAGCAGTGACGACAGCCTCTATGGCTACACCTTC. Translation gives CASSDDSLYGYTF. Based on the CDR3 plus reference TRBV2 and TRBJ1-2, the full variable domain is EPEVTQTPSHQVTQMGQEVILRCVPISNHLYFYWYRQILGQKVEFLVSFYNNEISEKSEIFDDQFSVERPDGSNFTLKIRSTKLEDSAMYFCASSDDSLYGYTFGSGTRLTVV.

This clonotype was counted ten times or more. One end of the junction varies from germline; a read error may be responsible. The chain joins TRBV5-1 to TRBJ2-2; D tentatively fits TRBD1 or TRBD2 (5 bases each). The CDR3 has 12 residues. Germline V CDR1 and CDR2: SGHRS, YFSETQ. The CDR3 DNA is TGTGCCAGCAGCCCGGGACCCGGGGAGCTGTTTTTT. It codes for CASSPGPGELFF. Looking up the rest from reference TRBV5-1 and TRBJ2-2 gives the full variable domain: KAGVTQTPRYLIKTRGQQVTLSCSPISGHRSVSWYQQTPGQGLQFLFEYFSETQRNKGNFPGRFSGRQFSNSRSEMNVSTLELGDSALYLCASSPGPGELFFGEGSRLTVL.

CDR3 loop: CAMSPGLADNEQFF. CDR3 DNA: TGTGCCATGAGCCCAGGACTAGCGGACAATGAGCAGTTCTTC. The chain uses TRBV6-1 and TRBJ2-1; TRBD2 matches at 10 bases. Germline lookup yields CDR1 MNHNS and CDR2 SASEGT. The length of the CDR3 is 14 residues. Trimming at V came to 10 bases and at J to 5 bases, leaving 8 bases not matched to a gene.

This CDR3 reads CASSPRTSGRYDTQYF. In DNA, the CDR3 is TGTGCCAGCAGCCCCCGGACTAGCGGGAGGTATGATACGCAGTATTTT. V usage is TRBV9 and J usage is TRBJ2-3, with 14 positions matching TRBD2. The V gene's germline CDR1 is SGDLS and CDR2 YYNGEE. V dropped 4 bases and J dropped 6; count of bases not matched to a gene: 7. The CDR3 sequence is 16 residues long. Together with reference TRBV9 and TRBJ2-3, the CDR3 gives the full variable domain: DSGVTQTPKHLITATGQRVTLRCSPRSGDLSVYWYQQSLDQGLQFLIQYYNGEERAKGNILERFSAQQFPDLHSELNLSSLELGDSALYFCASSPRTSGRYDTQYFGPGTRLTVL.

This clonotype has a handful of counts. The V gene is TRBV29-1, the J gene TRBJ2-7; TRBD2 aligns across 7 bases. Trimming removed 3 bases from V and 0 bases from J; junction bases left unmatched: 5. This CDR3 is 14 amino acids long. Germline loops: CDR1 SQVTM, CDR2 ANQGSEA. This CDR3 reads CSVDGLGGSYEQYF. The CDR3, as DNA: TGCAGCGTTGACGGACTAGGCGGCTCCTACGAGCAGTACTTC.

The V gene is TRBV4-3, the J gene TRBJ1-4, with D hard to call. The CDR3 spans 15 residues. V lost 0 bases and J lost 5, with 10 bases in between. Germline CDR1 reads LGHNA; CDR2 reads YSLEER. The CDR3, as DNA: TGCGCCAGCAGCCAAGACCTGGGAGAAAATGAAAAACTGTTTTTT. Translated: CASSQDLGENEKLFF.

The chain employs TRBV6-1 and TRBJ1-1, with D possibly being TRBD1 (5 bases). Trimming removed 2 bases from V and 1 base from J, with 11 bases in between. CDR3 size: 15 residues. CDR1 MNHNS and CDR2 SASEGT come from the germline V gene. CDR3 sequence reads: CASSEFPGRNTEAFF. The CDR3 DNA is TGTGCCAGCAGTGAATTCCCAGGGAGGAACACTGAAGCTTTCTTT.

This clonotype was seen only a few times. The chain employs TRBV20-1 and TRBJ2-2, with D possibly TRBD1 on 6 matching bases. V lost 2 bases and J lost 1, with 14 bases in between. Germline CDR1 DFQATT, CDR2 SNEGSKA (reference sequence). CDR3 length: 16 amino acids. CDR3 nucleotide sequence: TGCAGTGCTAGAATAGCCGGGACACAGAACACCGGGGAGCTGTTTTTT. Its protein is CSARIAGTQNTGELFF.

CDR3 sequence (DNA): TGCGCCAGCAGCTGGGCAGGGTCTTCAGGGGCCAACGTCCTGACTTTC. Residues: CASSWAGSSGANVLTF. This chain uses TRBV5-1 with TRBJ2-6; D might be TRBD1 (5 bases). This CDR3 is 16 amino acids long. Trimming removed 3 bases at V and 4 bases at J, with 14 bases between. The germline CDR1 and CDR2 sequences are SGHRS and YFSETQ.

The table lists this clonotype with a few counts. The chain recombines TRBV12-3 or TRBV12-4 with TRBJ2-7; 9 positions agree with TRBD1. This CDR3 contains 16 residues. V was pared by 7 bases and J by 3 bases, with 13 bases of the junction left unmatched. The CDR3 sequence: CASTQGAAGTIYEQYF. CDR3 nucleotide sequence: TGTGCCAGCACACAGGGGGCTGCGGGAACGATCTACGAGCAGTACTTC.

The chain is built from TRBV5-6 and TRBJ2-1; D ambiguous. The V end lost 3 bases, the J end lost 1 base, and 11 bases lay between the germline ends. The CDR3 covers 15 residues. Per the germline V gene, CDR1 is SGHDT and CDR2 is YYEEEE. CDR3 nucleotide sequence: TGTGCCAGCAGCTCCGGCCCCGAATCCTACAATGAGCAGTTCTTC. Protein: CASSSGPESYNEQFF.

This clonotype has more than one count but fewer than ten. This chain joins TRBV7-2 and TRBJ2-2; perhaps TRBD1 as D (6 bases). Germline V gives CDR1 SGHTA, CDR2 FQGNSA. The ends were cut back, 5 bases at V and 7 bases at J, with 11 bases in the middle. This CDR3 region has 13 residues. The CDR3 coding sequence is TGTGCCAGCAGCCCCGGACAGTTCGGGGAGCTGTTTTTT. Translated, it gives CASSPGQFGELFF. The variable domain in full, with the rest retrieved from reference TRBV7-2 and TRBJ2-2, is GAGVSQSPSNKVTEKGKDVELRCDPISGHTALYWYRQSLGQGLEFLIYFQGNSAPDKSGLPSDRFSAERTGGSVSTLTIQRTQQEDSAVYLCASSPGQFGELFFGEGSRLTVL.

CDR3 loop: CASRQGQGLTGNTIYF. The CDR3 DNA reads as TGTGCCAGCAGGCAGGGACAGGGGTTAACTGGAAACACCATATATTTT. The V call is TRBV12-3 or TRBV12-4, the J call TRBJ1-3, with 10 bases that match TRBD1. V gave up 6 bases and J gave up 2 bases; unmatched junction bases: 7. The CDR3 spans 16 residues.

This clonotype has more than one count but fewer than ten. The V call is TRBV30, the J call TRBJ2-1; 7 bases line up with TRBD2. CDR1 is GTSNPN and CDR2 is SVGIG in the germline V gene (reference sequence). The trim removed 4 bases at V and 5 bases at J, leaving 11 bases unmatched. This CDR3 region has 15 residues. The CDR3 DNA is TGTGCCTGGACCGCCGGCCTAGCGGTCAACAATGAGCAGTTCTTC. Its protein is CAWTAGLAVNNEQFF.

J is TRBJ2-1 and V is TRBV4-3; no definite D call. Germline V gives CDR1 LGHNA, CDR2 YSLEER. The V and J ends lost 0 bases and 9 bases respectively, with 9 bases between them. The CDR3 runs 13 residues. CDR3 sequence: CASSQDLDSEQFF. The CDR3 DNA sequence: TGCGCCAGCAGCCAAGATTTAGATAGTGAGCAGTTCTTC.

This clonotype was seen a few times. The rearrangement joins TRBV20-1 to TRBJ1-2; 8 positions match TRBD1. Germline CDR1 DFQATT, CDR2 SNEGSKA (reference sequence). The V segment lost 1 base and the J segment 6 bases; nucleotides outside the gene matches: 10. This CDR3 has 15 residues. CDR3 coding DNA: TGCAGTGCTAGAGCCGGACAGGGAATATGGGATGGCTACACCTTC. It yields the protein CSARAGQGIWDGYTF.

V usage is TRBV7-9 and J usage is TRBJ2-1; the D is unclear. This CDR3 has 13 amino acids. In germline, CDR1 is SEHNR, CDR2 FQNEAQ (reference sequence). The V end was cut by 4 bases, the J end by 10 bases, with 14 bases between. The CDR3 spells CASSSWTEREQFF. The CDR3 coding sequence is TGTGCCAGCAGCTCCTGGACGGAACGGGAGCAGTTCTTC.

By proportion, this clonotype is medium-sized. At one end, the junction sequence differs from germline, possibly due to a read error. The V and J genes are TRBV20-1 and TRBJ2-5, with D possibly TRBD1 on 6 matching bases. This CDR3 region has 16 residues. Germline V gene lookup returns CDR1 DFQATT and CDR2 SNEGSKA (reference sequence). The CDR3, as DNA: TGCAGTGCCGGACACACAGGGAGAGGGGTTCAAGCGACCCAGTACTTC. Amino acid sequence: CSAGHTGRGVQATQYF.

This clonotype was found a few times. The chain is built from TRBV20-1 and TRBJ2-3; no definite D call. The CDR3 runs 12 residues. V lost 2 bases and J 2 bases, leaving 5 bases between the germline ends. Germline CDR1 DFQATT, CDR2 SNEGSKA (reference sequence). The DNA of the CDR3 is TGCAGTGCTAGAATACCCACAGATACGCAGTATTTT. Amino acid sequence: CSARIPTDTQYF.

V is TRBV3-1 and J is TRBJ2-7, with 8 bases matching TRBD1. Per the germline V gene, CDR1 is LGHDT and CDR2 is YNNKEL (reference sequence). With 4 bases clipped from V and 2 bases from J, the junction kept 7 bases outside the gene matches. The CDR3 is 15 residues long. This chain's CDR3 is CASSPQQGGPYEQYF. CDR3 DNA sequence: TGTGCCAGCAGCCCCCAACAGGGGGGCCCCTACGAGCAGTACTTC.

CDR3 sequence reads: CASSVTGLSGANVLTF. In DNA, the CDR3 is TGTGCCAGCAGCGTGACAGGCCTCTCTGGGGCCAACGTCCTGACTTTC. The rearrangement links TRBV9 to TRBJ2-6; tentatively, D is TRBD1 (6 bases). The germline V and J ends were trimmed by 2 bases and 0 bases, with 9 bases remaining between them. This CDR3 comprises 16 residues. CDR1 is SGDLS and CDR2 is YYNGEE in the germline V gene.

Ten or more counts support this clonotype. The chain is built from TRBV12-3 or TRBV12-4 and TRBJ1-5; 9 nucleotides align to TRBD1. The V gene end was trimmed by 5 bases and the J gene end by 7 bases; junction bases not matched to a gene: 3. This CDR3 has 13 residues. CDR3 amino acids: CASSPGQGQPQHF. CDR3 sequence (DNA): TGTGCCAGCAGTCCAGGACAGGGGCAGCCCCAGCATTTT.